This record concerns one T cell receptor (beta chain) sequence. No antigen is known for it. No quality values exist for individual bases; no much larger clone is one base distant. This sample's time point label indicates: recipient sample about 28 days before transplant, after cytoreduction. Recipient blood was collected about 28 days before transplant and at days 30, 100 and 180 after transplant. Using Nuclei Lysis Solution, genomic DNA was extracted from unfractionated peripheral blood mononuclear cells that were either fresh or cryopreserved. The sample is drawn from a study of T cell clonotyping in hematopoietic cell transplantation (dated by TCRdb to about 2021). At the level of the whole study: Pretransplant recipient samples were obtained after cytoreduction. In the study, 135 blood samples were gathered from 30 to 40 consecutive transplant recipients and their related donors. Patients were recruited between September 2015 and 2017 and followed until September 2020 or death. Study-wide conclusions, independent of this receptor: After transplant, TCR diversity in recipients dropped, and pathologically expanded clonotypes climbed progressively between day 30 and day 180. The sample size was limited, and because cells were not sorted, the contributions of CD4 and CD8 repertoires could not be separated. Only a small fraction of recipient repertoires overlapped donor repertoires, with over 95% appearing de novo at the given depth. Inverse Simpson Index values from donors and from recipients before transplant predicted broader TCR repertoire diversity after transplant.

The immunoSEQ assay, a bias-controlled multiplex PCR with V- and J-specific primers, was used to amplify TCR beta CDR3 regions from genomic DNA. A proprietary barcode and Illumina adapter sequences were added to the CDR3 amplicons in a second PCR step. An Illumina MiSeq instrument was used for sequencing of the CDR3 libraries. On the study's bioinformatics: Export and quality control were handled in immunoSEQ Analyzer 3.0, while downstream analyses relied on R Bioconductor and Immunarch. Only productive rearrangements in the normalized downsampled data set were used to calculate repertoire metrics. In the normalized cohort, clonotypes with more than 5 templates were defined as pathologically expanded. The Inverse Simpson Index was used to measure repertoire diversity. CMV-specificity analyses were carried out on the non-normalized data set to capture all clonotypes. The clones in this table, taken by TCRdb from immuneACCESS, are in-frame only. Not every clone is retained; where verified, under half of the shortfall comes from an unresolved V gene, and the cause of the rest is unknown. The V and J calls and the clone size are those of that table, but D and trimming were determined from the DNA. In this sample the table shows more than 70,000 clones, almost 97% of which occur a single time. The ten biggest clones cover 1.5% to 2% of the sample.

The CDR1 and CDR2 encoded by the germline V gene (reference sequence) are WNHNN and SYGVQD. Measured from the cysteine to the phenylalanine, the CDR3 is 14 residues long. Only the CDR3 part of the read is kept: 42 bases, read in frame from the first base. Between the V and J ends, shortened by 5 bases and 6 bases respectively, the junction contains 17 bases. The sample in question was peripheral blood mononuclear cells, obtained before stem cell transplant. The sequence is built from TRBV10-1 and TRBJ2-7, with a weak D call of TRBD1 (5 bases match). The receptor's source is a woman aged 45-60 years with acute myeloid leukemia. Some clones in this sample may be carry-over from other donors' samples. The nucleotides are TGCGCCAGCAGTACGGAACGGATCCAGGGCGAGCAGTACTTC. Translated, this is CASSTERIQGEQYF.